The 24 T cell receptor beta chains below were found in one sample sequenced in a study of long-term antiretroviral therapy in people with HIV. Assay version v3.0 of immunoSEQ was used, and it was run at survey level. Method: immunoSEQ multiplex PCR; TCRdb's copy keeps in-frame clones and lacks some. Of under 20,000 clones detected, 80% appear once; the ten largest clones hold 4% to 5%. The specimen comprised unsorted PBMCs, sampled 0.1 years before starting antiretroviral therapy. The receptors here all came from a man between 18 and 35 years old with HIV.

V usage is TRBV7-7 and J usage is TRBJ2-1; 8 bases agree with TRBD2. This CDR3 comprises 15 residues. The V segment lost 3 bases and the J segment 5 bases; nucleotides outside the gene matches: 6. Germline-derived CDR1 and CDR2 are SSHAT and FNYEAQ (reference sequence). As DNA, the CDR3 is TGTGCCAGCAGCTTGGGACTAGTTGGCAACAATGAGCAGTTCTTC. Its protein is CASSLGLVGNNEQFF.

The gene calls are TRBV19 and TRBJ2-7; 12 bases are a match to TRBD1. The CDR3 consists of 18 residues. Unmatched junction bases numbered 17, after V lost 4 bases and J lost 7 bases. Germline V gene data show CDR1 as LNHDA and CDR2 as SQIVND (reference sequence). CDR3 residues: CASSKRPSGTGGWREQYF. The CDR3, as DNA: TGTGCCAGTAGTAAAAGACCGTCCGGGACAGGGGGCTGGCGGGAGCAGTACTTC.

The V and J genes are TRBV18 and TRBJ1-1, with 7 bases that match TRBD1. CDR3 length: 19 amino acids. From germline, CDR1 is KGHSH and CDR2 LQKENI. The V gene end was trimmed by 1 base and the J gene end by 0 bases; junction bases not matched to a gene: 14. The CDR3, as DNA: TGTGCCAGCTCACCACAGGGGGCGGCGGTCGGGACTATGAACACTGAAGCTTTCTTT. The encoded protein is CASSPQGAAVGTMNTEAFF.

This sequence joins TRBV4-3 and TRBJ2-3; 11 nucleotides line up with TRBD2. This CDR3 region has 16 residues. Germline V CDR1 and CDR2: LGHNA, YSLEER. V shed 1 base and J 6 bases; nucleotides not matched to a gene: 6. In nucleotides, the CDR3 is TGCGCCAGCAGCCAAGCGGAACTAGCGGGAGATGATACGCAGTATTTT. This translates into CASSQAELAGDDTQYF.

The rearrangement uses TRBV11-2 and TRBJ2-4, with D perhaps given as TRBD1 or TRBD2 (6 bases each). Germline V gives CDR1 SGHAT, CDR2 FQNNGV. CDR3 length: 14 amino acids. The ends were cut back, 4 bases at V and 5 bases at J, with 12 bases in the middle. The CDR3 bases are TGTGCCAGCAGCTCAGGGGAGGCTCAAAACATTCAGTACTTC. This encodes CASSSGEAQNIQYF.

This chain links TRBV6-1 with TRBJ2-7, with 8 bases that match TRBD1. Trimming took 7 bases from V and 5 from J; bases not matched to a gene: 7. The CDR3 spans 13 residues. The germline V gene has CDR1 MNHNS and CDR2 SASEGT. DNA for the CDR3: TGTGCCAGCAACATACAGGGGGGTAACGAGCAGTACTTC. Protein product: CASNIQGGNEQYF.

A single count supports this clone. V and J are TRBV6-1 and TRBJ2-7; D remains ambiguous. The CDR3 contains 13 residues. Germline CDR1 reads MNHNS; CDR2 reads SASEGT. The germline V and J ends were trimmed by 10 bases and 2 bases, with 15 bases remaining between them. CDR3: CATRLQPTYEQYF. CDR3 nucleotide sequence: TGTGCCACAAGACTTCAGCCGACCTACGAGCAGTACTTC.

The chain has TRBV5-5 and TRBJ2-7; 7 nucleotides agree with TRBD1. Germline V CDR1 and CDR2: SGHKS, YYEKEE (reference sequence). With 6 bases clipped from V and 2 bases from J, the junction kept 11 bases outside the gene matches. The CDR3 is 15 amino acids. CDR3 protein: CASKIQGQGAYEQYF. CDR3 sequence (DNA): TGTGCCAGCAAGATCCAGGGGCAGGGGGCCTACGAGCAGTACTTC.

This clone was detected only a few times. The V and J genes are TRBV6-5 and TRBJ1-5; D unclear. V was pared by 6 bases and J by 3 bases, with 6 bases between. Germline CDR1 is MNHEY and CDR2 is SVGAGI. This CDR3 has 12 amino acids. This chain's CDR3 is CASSPLNQPQHF. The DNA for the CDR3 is TGTGCCAGCAGCCCCCTCAATCAGCCCCAGCATTTT.

This CDR3 reads CASSRTRVGTDTQYF. CDR3 nucleotide sequence: TGTGCCAGCAGCCGTACTAGAGTGGGCACAGATACGCAGTATTTT. The rearrangement uses TRBV7-2 and TRBJ2-3, with a weak D call TRBD2 (5 bases). The CDR3 loop spans 15 amino acids. Germline V lookup: CDR1 SGHTA, CDR2 FQGNSA. V lost 5 bases and J lost 1, with 13 bases in between.

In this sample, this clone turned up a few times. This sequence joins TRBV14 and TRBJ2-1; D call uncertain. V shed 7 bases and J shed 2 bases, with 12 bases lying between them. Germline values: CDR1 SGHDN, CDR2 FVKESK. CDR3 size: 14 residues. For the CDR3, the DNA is TGTGCCAGCACCCCTGACCCTACCTACAATGAGCAGTTCTTC. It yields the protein CASTPDPTYNEQFF.

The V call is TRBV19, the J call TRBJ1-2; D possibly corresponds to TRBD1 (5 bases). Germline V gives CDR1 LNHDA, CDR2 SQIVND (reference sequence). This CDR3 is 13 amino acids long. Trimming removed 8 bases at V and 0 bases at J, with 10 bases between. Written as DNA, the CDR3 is TGTGCCAGTTTCGACAGAGCTAACTATGGCTACACCTTC. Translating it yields CASFDRANYGYTF.

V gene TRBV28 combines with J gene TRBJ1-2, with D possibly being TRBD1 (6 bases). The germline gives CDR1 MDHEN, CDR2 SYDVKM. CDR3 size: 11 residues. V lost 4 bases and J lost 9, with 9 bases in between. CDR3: CASSYRESYTF. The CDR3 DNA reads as TGTGCCAGCAGTTACAGGGAAAGCTACACCTTC.

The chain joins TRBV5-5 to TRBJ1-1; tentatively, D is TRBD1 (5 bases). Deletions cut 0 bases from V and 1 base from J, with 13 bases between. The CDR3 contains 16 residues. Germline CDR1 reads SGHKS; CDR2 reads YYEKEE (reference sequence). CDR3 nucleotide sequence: TGTGCCAGCAGCTTGGACACATTCGGGGGGAACACTGAAGCTTTCTTT. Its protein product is CASSLDTFGGNTEAFF.

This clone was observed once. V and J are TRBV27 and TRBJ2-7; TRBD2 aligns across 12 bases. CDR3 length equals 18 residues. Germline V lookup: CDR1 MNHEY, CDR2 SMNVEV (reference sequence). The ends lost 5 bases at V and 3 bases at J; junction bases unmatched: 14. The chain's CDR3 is CASSLFPMTSGSRYEQYF. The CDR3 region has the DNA TGTGCCAGCAGTCTCTTCCCCATGACTAGCGGGAGTCGCTACGAGCAGTACTTC.

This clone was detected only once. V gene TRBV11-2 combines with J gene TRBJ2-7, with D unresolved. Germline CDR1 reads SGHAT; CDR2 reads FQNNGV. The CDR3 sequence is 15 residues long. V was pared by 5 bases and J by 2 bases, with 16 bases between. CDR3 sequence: CASSPGPRGTYEQYF. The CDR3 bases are TGTGCCAGCAGCCCCGGGCCCCGCGGCACCTACGAGCAGTACTTC.

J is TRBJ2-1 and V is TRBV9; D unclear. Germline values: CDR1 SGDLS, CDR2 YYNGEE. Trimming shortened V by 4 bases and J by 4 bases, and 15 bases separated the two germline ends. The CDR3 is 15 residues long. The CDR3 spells CASSSQRTGYNEQFF. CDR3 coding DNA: TGTGCCAGCAGCTCCCAACGGACGGGTTACAATGAGCAGTTCTTC.

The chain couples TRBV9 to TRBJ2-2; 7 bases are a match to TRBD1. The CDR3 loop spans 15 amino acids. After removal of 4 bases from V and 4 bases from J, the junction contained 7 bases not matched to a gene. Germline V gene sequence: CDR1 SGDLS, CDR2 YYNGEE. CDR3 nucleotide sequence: TGTGCCAGCAGCACTACAGGGGTGACCACCGGGGAGCTGTTTTTT. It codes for CASSTTGVTTGELFF. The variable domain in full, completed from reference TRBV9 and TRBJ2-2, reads DSGVTQTPKHLITATGQRVTLRCSPRSGDLSVYWYQQSLDQGLQFLIQYYNGEERAKGNILERFSAQQFPDLHSELNLSSLELGDSALYFCASSTTGVTTGELFFGEGSRLTVL.

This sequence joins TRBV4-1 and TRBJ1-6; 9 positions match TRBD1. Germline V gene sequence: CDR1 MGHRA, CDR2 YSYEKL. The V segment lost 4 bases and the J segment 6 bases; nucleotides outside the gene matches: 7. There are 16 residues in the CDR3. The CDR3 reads CASSRDHRGLNSPLHF. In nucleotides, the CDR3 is TGCGCCAGCAGCCGGGATCACAGGGGGCTTAATTCACCCCTCCACTTT.

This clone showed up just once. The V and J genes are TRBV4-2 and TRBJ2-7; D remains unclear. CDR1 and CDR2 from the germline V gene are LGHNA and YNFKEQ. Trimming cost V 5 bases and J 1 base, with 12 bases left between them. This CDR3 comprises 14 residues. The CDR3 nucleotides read TGTGCCAGCAGCTTGGATCCTGCATCCTACGAGCAGTACTTC. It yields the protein CASSLDPASYEQYF.

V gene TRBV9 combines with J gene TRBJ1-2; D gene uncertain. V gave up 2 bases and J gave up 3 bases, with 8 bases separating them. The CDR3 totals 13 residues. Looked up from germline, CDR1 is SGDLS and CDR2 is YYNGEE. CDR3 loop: CASSVTWDYGYTF. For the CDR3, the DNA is TGTGCCAGCAGCGTCACATGGGACTATGGCTACACCTTC.

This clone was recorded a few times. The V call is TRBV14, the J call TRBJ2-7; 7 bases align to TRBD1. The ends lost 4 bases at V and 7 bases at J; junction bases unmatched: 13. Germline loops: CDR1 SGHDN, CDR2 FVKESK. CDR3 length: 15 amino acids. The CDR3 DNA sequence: TGTGCCAGCAGCCCTGGTAGGGCAGGGGGAAGGGAGCAGTACTTC. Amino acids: CASSPGRAGGREQYF.

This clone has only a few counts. For the CDR3, the DNA is TGTGCCAGCAGTCCCCGGCTAGATAACCAGCAGTACTTC. It specifies CASSPRLDNQQYF. This chain links TRBV27 with TRBJ2-7; unclear D gene. The germline V gene encodes CDR1 MNHEY and CDR2 SMNVEV (reference sequence). CDR3 length equals 13 residues. Trimming took off 5 bases at V and 8 bases at J, with 16 bases between the two ends.

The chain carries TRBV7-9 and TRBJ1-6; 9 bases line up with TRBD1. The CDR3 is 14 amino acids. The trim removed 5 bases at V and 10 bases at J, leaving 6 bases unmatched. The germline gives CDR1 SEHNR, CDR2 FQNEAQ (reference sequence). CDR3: CASSQDRGGSPLHF. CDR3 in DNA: TGTGCCAGCAGCCAGGACAGGGGAGGGTCACCCCTCCACTTT.